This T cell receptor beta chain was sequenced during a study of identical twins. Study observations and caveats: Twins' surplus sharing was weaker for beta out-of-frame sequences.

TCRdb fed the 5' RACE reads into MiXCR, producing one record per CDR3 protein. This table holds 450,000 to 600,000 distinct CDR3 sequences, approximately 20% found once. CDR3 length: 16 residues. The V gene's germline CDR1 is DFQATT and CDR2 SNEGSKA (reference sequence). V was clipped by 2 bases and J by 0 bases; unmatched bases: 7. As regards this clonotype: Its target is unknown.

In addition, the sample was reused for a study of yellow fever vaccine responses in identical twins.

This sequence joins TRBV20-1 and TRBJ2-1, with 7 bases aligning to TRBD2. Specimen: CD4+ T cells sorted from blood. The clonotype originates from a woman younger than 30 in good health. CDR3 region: CSARRPSGPSYNEQFF. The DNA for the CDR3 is TGCAGTGCTAGACGTCCTAGCGGACCCTCCTACAATGAGCAGTTCTTC.